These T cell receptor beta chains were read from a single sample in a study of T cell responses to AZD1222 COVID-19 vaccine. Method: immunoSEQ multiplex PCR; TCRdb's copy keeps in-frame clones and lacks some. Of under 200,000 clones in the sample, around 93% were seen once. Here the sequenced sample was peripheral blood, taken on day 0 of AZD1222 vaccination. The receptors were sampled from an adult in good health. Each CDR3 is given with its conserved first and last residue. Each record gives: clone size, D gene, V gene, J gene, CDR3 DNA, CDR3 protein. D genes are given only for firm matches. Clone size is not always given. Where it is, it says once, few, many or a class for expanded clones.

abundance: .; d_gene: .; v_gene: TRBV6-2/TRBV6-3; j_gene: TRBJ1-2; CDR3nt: TGTGCCAGCAGTTACTCCGGGCGGGGAAGTTGGGGCTATGGCTACACCTTC; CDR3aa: CASSYSGRGSWGYGYTF
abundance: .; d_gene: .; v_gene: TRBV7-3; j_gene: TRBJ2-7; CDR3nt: TGTGCCAGCAGCCCAACTGGACAGCCGTTCTACGAGCAGTACTTC; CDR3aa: CASSPTGQPFYEQYF
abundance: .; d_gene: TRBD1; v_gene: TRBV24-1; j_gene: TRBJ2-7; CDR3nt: TGTGCCACCAGTGACCGCCGGGACAGCACCTACGAGCAGTACTTC; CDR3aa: CATSDRRDSTYEQYF
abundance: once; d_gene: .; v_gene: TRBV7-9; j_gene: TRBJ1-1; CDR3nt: TGTGCCAGCAGCCCGGACCTGAACACTGAAGCTTTCTTT; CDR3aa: CASSPDLNTEAFF
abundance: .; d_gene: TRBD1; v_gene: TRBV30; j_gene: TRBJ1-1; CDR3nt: TGTGCCTGGACAACTTCGACAGGGCTAGCGAACACTGAAGCTTTCTTT; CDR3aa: CAWTTSTGLANTEAFF
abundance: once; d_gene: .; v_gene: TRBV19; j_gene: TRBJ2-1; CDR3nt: TGTGCCAGTAGAACCCCCGGGGCGAACTACAATGAGCAGTTCTTC; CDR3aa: CASRTPGANYNEQFF
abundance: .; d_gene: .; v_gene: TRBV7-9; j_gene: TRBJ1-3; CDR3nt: TGTGCCAGCAGCCTGGGGTACTCTGGAAACACCATATATTTT; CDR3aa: CASSLGYSGNTIYF
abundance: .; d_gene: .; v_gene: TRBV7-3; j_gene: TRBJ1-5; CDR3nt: TGTGCCAGCAGCTTATCCCCCGACAGCATGAATCAGCCCCAGCATTTT; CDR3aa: CASSLSPDSMNQPQHF
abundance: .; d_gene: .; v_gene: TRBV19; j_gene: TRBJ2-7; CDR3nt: TGTGCCAGTAGTATCGGAGAGGGGGGTTACGAGCAGTACTTC; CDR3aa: CASSIGEGGYEQYF
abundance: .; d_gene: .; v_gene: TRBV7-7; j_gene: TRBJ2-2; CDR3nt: TGTGCTAGCAGCTTAGCCCAGGGGACCGGGGAGCTGTTTTTT; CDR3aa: CASSLAQGTGELFF
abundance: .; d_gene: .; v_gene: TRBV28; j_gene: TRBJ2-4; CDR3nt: TGTGCCAGCAGTAGCCCGCGGCAGGGCAAAAACATTCAGTACTTC; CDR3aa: CASSSPRQGKNIQYF
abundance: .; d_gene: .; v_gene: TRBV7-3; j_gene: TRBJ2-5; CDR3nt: TGTGCCAGCAGCTTAACGTCTCAACTAGAAGGCAAGACCCAGTACTTC; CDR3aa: CASSLTSQLEGKTQYF
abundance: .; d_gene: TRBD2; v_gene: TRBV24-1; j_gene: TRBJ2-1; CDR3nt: TGTGCCACCAGTGATAGGACTAGCCCCCATGAGCAGTTCTTC; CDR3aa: CATSDRTSPHEQFF
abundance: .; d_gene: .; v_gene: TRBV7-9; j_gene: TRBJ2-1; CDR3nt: TGTGCCAGCAGCTTCCAGGGTCCATCTGAGCAGTTCTTC; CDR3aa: CASSFQGPSEQFF
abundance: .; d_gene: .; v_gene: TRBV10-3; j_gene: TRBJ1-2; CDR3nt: TGTGCCATCAGTGAGTTTACAGGGCAGGGGAATGGCTACACCTTC; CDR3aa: CAISEFTGQGNGYTF
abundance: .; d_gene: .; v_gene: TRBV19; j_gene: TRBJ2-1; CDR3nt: TGTGCCAGTGGGGTGACAGGACGGCCTAATGAGCAGTTCTTC; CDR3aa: CASGVTGRPNEQFF
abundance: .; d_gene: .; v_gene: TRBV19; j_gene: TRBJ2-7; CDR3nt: TGTGCCAGTAGTGGATCAGGCTACGAGCAGTACTTC; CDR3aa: CASSGSGYEQYF
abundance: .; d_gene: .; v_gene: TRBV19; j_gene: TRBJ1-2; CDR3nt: TGTGCCAGTAGTCTCCGGGTCGGTTGGGGGCCCTCGAGCGGCTACACCTTC; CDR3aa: CASSLRVGWGPSSGYTF
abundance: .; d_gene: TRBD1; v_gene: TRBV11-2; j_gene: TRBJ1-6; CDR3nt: TGTGCCAGCAGCTTAGTCGAGGACAGGGTGGTTGACTCACCCCTCCACTTT; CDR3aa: CASSLVEDRVVDSPLHF
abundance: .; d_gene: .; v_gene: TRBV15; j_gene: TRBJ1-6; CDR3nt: TGTGCCACCAGCAGAGATCTGCGTTACAGGGATCAGGCACCCCTCCACTTT; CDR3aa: CATSRDLRYRDQAPLHF
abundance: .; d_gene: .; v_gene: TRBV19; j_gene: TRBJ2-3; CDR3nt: TGTGCCAGTAGTATAGACGGGGGCACAGATACGCAGTATTTT; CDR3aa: CASSIDGGTDTQYF
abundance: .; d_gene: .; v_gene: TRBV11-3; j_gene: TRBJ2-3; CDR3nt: TGTGCCAGCAGCTTAGGTGGAGGAAAATCCACAGATACGCAGTATTTT; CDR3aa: CASSLGGGKSTDTQYF
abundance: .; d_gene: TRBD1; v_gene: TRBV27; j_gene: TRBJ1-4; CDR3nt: TGTGCCAGCCGGCCAGTCGGACAGGGGGTTTTGTCTAATGAAAAACTGTTTTTT; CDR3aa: CASRPVGQGVLSNEKLFF
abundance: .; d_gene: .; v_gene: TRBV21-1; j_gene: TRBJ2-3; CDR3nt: TGTGCCAGCAGCAAAGGGCGTATAATACGAAGGTATACGCAGTATTTT; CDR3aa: CASSKGRIIRRYTQYF
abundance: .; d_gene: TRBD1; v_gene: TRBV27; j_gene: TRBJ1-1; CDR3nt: TGTGCCAGCAGCTTCCTAGTGACAGGGGGCGTGGACACTGAAGCTTTCTTT; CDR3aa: CASSFLVTGGVDTEAFF
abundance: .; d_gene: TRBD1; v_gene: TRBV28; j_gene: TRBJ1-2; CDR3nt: TGTGCCAGCAGGGGGTTGGGACAGGGCTATGGCTACACCTTC; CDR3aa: CASRGLGQGYGYTF
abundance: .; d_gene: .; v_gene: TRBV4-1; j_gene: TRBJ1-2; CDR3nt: TGCGCCAGCAGCCGCGAAGTTGAGAAAGAGTATGGCTACACCTTC; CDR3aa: CASSREVEKEYGYTF
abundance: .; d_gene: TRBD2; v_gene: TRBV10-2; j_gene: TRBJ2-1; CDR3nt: TGCGCCAGCAGTGACCGGACTAGCGGGTTCAACAATGAGCAGTTCTTC; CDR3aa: CASSDRTSGFNNEQFF
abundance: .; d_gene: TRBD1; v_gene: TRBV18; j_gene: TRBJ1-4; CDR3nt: TGTGCCAGCTCACCGCTTGGACAGGGGTTAACTAATGAAAAACTGTTTTTT; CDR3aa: CASSPLGQGLTNEKLFF
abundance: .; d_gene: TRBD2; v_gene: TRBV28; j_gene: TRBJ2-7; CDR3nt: TGTGCCAGCAGTCCGACCCGGGGACTAGCGGGAACCTACGAGCAGTACTTC; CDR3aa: CASSPTRGLAGTYEQYF
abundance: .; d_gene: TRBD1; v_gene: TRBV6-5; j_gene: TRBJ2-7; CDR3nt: TGTGCCGGGGAGACAGGGAAGGGTTACGAGCAGTACTTC; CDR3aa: CAGETGKGYEQYF
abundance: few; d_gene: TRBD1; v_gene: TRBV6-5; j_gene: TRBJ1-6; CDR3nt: TGTGCCAGCAGTTTCTGGACAGGTGGGAATTCACCCCTCCACTTT; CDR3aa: CASSFWTGGNSPLHF
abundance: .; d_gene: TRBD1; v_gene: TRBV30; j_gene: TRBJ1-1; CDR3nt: TGTGCCTGGACCTTGGGACAGATTAACACTGAAGCTTTCTTT; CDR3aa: CAWTLGQINTEAFF
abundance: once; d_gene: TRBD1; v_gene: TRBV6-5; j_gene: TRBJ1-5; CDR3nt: TGTGCCAGCAAAACGGACAGGGGGCCCAATCAGCCCCAGCATTTT; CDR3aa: CASKTDRGPNQPQHF
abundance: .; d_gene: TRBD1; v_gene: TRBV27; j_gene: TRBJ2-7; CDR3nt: TGTGCCAGCAGACCGGACAGGCTAAGGGAGCAGTACTTC; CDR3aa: CASRPDRLREQYF
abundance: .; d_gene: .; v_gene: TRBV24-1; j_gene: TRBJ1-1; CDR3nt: TGTGCCACCAGTGATTCAGACAGGCCTGAAGCTTTCTTT; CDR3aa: CATSDSDRPEAFF
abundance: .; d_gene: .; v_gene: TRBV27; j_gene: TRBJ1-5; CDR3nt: TGTGCCAGCAGTTTATTATCGGCCCACCAAGGCAATCAGCCCCAGCATTTT; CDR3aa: CASSLLSAHQGNQPQHF
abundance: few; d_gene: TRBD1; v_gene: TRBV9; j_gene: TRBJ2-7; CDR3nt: TGTGCCAGCAGCCTAACCGGGACAGGAGCCTACGAGCAGTACTTC; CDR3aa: CASSLTGTGAYEQYF